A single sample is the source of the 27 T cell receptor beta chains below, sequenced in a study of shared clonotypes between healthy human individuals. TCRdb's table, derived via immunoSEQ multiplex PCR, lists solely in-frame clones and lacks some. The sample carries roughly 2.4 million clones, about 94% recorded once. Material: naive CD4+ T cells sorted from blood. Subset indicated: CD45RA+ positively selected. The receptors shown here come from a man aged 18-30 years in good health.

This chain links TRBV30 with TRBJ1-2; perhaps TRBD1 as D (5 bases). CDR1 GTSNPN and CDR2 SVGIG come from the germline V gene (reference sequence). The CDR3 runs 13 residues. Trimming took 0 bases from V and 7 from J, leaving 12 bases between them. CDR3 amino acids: CAWSVQKGSGYTF. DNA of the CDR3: TGTGCCTGGAGTGTACAGAAGGGGAGTGGCTACACCTTC.

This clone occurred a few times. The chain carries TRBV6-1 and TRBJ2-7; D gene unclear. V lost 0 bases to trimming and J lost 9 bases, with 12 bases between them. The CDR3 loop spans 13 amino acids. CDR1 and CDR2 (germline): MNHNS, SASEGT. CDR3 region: CASSEAPNQRQYF. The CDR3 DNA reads TGTGCCAGCAGTGAAGCACCAAATCAACGGCAGTACTTC.

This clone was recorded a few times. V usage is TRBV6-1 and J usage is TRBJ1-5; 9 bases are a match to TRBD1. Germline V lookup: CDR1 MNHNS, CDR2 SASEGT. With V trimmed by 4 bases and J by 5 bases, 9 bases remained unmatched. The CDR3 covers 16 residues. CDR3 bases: TGTGCCAGCAGTGCTCCACAGGGGGCAAGGGATCAGCCCCAGCATTTT. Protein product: CASSAPQGARDQPQHF.

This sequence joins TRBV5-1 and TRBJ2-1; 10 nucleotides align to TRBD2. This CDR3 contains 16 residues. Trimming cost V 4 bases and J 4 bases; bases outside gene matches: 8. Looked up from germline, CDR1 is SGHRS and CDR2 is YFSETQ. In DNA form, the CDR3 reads TGCGCCAGCAGCCCGGCTAGCGGGAGTTTATACAATGAGCAGTTCTTC. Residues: CASSPASGSLYNEQFF.

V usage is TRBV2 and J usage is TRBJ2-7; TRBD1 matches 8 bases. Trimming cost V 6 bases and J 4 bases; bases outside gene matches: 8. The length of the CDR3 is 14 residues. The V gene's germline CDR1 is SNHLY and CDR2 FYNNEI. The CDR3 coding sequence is TGTGCCAGCAGCCCAACAGGGGGTCGGTACGAGCAGTACTTC. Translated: CASSPTGGRYEQYF.

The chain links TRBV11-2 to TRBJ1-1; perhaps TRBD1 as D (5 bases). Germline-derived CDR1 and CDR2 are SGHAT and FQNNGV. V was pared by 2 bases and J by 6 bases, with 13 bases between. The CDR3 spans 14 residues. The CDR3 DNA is TGTGCCAGCAGCTTATTCCAGGGAGAGGCTGAAGCTTTCTTT. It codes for CASSLFQGEAEAFF.

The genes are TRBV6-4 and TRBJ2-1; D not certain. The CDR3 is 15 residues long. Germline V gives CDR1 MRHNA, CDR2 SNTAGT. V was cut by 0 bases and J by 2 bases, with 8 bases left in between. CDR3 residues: CASSDSPGPYNEQFF. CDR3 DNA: TGTGCCAGCAGTGACTCACCGGGCCCCTACAATGAGCAGTTCTTC.

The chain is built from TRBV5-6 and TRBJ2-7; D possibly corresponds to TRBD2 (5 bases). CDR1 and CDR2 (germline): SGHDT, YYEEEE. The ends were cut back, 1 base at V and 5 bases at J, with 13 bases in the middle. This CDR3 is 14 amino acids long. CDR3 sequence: CASSLYFRGNEQYF. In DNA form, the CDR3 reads TGTGCCAGCAGCTTGTACTTTCGAGGGAACGAGCAGTACTTC. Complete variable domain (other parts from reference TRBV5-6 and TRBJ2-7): DAGVTQSPTHLIKTRGQQVTLRCSPKSGHDTVSWYQQALGQGPQFIFQYYEEEERQRGNFPDRFSGHQFPNYSSELNVNALLLGDSALYLCASSLYFRGNEQYFGPGTRLTVT.

For the CDR3, the DNA is TGTGCCTGGAGTTTTGCAGGGGGAGAGACCCAGTACTTC. It specifies CAWSFAGGETQYF. The chain recombines TRBV30 with TRBJ2-5; 7 bases fit TRBD1. Germline CDR1 reads GTSNPN; CDR2 reads SVGIG (reference sequence). After removal of 2 bases from V and 4 bases from J, the junction contained 4 bases not matched to a gene. The CDR3 has 13 amino acids.

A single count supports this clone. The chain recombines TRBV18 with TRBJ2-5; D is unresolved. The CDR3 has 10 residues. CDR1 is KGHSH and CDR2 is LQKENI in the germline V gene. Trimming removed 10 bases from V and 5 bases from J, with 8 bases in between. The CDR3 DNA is TGTGCCACTTCCGAGGAGACCCAGTACTTC. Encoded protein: CATSEETQYF. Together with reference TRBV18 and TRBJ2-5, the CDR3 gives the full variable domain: NAGVMQNPRHLVRRRGQEARLRCSPMKGHSHVYWYRQLPEEGLKFMVYLQKENIIDESGMPKERFSAEFPKEGPSILRIQQVVRGDSAAYFCATSEETQYFGPGTRLLVL.

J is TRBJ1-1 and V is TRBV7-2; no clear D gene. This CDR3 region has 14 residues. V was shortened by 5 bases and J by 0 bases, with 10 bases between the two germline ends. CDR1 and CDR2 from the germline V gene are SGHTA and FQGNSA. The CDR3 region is CASSDPHMNTEAFF. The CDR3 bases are TGTGCCAGCAGCGACCCACACATGAACACTGAAGCTTTCTTT.

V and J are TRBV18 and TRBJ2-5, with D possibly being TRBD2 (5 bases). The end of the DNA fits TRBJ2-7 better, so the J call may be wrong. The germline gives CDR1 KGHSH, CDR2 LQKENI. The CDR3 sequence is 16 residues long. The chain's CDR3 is CASSPPNRGSSYEQYF. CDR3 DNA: TGTGCCAGCTCACCACCCAACCGAGGGAGCTCCTACGAGCAGTACTTC.

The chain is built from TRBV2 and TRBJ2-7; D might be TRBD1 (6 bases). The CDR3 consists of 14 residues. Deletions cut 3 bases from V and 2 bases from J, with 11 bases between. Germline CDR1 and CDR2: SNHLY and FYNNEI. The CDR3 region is CASSDWDTTYEQYF. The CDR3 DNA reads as TGTGCCAGCAGTGATTGGGACACCACCTACGAGCAGTACTTC. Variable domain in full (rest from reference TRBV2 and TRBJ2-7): EPEVTQTPSHQVTQMGQEVILRCVPISNHLYFYWYRQILGQKVEFLVSFYNNEISEKSEIFDDQFSVERPDGSNFTLKIRSTKLEDSAMYFCASSDWDTTYEQYFGPGTRLTVT.

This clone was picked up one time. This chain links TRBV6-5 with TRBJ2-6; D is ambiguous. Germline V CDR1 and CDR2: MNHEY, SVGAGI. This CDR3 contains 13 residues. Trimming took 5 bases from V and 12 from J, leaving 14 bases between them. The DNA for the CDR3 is TGTGCCAGCAGTGTGCCGGGCTTTGCCGTCCTGACTTTC. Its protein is CASSVPGFAVLTF.

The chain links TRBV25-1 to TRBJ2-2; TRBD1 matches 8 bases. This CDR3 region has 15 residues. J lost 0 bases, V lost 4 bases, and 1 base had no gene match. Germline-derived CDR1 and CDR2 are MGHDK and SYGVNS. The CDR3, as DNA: TGTGCCAGCAGTGGGGGACAGGCGAACACCGGGGAGCTGTTTTTT. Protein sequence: CASSGGQANTGELFF.

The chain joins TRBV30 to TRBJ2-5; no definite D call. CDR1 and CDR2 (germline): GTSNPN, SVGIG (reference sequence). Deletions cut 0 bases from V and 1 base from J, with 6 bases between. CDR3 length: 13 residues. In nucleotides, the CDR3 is TGTGCCTGGAGTGTCTGGGTCCAAGAGACCCAGTACTTC. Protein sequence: CAWSVWVQETQYF.

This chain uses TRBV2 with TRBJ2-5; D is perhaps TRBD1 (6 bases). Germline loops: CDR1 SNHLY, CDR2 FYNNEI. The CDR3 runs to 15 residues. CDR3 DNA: TGTGCGCAAAAGGAGAGGGGGTCACCTCAAGAGACCCAGTACTTC. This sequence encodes CAQKERGSPQETQYF.

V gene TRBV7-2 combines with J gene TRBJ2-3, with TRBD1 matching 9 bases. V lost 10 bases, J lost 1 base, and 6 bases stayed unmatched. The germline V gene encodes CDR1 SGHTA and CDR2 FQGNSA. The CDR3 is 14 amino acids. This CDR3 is CATARTGGTDTQYF. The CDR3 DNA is TGTGCCACTGCTCGGACAGGGGGCACAGATACGCAGTATTTT.

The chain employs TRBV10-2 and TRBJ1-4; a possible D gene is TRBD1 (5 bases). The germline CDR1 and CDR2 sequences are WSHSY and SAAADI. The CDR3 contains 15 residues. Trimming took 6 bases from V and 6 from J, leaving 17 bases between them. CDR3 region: CASRGLGIADEKLFF. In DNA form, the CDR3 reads TGCGCCAGCAGGGGGCTTGGCATCGCAGATGAAAAACTGTTTTTT.

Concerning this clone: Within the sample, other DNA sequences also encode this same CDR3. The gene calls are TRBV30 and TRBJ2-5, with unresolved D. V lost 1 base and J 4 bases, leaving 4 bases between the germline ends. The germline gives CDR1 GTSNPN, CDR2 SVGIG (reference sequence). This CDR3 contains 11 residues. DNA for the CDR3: TGTGCCTGGAGTGCCGGAGAGACCCAGTACTTC. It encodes CAWSAGETQYF.

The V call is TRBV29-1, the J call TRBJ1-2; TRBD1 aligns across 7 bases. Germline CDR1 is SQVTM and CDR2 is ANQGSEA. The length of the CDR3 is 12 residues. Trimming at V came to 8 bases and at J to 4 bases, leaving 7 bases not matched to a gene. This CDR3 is CSTGDTGYGYTF. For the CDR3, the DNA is TGCAGCACAGGGGATACTGGCTATGGCTACACCTTC.

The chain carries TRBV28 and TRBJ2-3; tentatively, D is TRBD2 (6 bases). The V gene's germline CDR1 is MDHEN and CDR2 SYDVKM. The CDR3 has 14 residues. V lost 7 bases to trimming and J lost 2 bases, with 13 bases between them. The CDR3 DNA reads TGTGCCAGCATTTCTGGGACTTACACAGATACGCAGTATTTT. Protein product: CASISGTYTDTQYF.

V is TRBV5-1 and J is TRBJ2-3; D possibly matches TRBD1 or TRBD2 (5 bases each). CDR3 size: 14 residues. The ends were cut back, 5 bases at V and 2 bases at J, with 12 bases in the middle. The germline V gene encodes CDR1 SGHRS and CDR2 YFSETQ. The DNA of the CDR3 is TGCGCCAGCAGTCCCGGGACCATCACAGATACGCAGTATTTT. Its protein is CASSPGTITDTQYF. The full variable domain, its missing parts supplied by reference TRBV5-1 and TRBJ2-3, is KAGVTQTPRYLIKTRGQQVTLSCSPISGHRSVSWYQQTPGQGLQFLFEYFSETQRNKGNFPGRFSGRQFSNSRSEMNVSTLELGDSALYLCASSPGTITDTQYFGPGTRLTVL.

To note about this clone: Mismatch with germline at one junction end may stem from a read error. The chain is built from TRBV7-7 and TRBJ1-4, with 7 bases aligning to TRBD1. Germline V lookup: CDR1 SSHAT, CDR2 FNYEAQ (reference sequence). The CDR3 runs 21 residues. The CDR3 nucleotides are TGTGCTAGCAGCTTAGTCGTCTTCGCTCCCTATTCGTTGCTTTACAGGGGATTACGTTTTTTT. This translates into CASSLVVFAPYSLLYRGLRFF.

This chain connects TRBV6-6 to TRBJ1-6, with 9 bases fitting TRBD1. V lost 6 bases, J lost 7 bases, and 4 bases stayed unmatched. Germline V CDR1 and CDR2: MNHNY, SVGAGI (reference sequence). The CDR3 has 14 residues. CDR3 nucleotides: TGTGCCAGCAGCGGACAGGGGCGGAATTCACCCCTCCACTTT. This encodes CASSGQGRNSPLHF.

The DNA for the CDR3 is TGTGCCAGCAGGAGAATAAAAGGTTCGAACACCGGGGAGCTGTTTTTT. As protein: CASRRIKGSNTGELFF. The rearrangement uses TRBV11-2 and TRBJ2-2; D unclear. There are 16 residues in the CDR3. The ends were cut back, 6 bases at V and 0 bases at J, with 14 bases in the middle. Looked up from germline, CDR1 is SGHAT and CDR2 is FQNNGV.

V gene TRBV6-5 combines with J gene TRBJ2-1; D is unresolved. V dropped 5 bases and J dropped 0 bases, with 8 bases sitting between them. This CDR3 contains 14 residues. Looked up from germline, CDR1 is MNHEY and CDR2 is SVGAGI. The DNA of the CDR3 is TGTGCCAGCAGTCGCCAAAGCTCCTACAATGAGCAGTTCTTC. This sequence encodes CASSRQSSYNEQFF.